A selection of T cell receptor beta chains follows, all from one sample in a study of T cells in Graves' hyperthyroidism and ophthalmopathy. Each CDR3 protein is one row after TCRdb ran MiXCR on the multiplex PCR reads. There are approximately 600,000 distinct CDR3 sequences in the sample; about a sixth occur only once, and around 3.9% lies in the top ten. Sequencing was carried out using blood. The receptors come from a woman aged 25 to 39 with Graves' hyperthyroidism. Each CDR3 is given without its conserved first and last residue. Each record gives: clone size, V gene, J gene, CDR3 protein. Clone size is stated in some rows and not others, as once, few, many or a class when expanded.

many	TRBV12-3/TRBV12-4	TRBJ1-1	ASSWTGSSTEAF
many	TRBV30	TRBJ2-1	AWSLLQGVEQF
few	TRBV5-1	TRBJ2-2	ASSLVGTSNAGELF
few	TRBV20-1	TRBJ1-5	SATFQGISNQPQH
many	TRBV6-1	TRBJ1-1	ASSDMGGAGTEAF
.	TRBV25-1	TRBJ2-1	ASRPIETSGSREQF
.	TRBV20-1	TRBJ2-1	SARPWVAGSEQF
many	TRBV27	TRBJ1-2	ASSSWGGDGYT
.	TRBV30	TRBJ2-2	AWVVKAGDVDTGELF
many	TRBV30	TRBJ1-1	AWSVGTQAF
many	TRBV7-3	TRBJ1-5	ASSQTAGQPQH
few	TRBV7-2	TRBJ2-7	ASSLGGGQRVGYEQY
many	TRBV28	TRBJ2-1	ASSSNRGSDEQF
many	TRBV12-3/TRBV12-4	TRBJ2-7	ASSAGASGRTTYEQY
few	TRBV30	TRBJ1-4	AWSPRTTGEKLF
.	TRBV20-1	TRBJ2-4	SVRKPSGDLAKNIQY
many	TRBV7-2	TRBJ2-7	ASSFQVRDYEQY
many	TRBV28	TRBJ2-5	ASSLRLEETQY
many	TRBV29-1	TRBJ2-5	SGVRETQY
.	TRBV24-1	TRBJ1-5	ATSDVDRGQPQH